This T cell receptor beta chain was observed in a study of response to subunit inactivated influenza vaccine. TCRdb itself ran the RT-PCR reads through MiXCR, one entry per CDR3 protein. The sample comprises about 700,000 distinct CDR3 sequences, 14% of which are singletons, and around 7.3% rests with the top ten. In its sample, this clonotype was seen a few times. The antigen remains unidentified. Germline values: CDR1 SGHRS, CDR2 YFSETQ. Trimming left V 4 bases short and J 5 bases short, with 13 bases between. CDR3 length equals 14 residues. General study findings and limits: Authors suggested seasonal influenza vaccinations each recruit few new T cells.

Specimen: PBMCs from blood, collected around two weeks before vaccination. This clonotype was obtained from a man aged 45 to 65 who received an inactivated influenza vaccine. The chain combines TRBV5-1 with TRBJ2-1, with D unclear. CDR3 residues: CASSLYTGDNEQFF. CDR3 nucleotide sequence: TGCGCCAGCAGCCTCTACACGGGCGACAATGAGCAGTTCTTC.